This T cell receptor beta chain was found in a study of PD-1 blockade in classical Hodgkin lymphoma. Study-wide results and limits: Reports described newly diagnosed patients as having lower baseline TCR diversity than healthy donors. Sources of repertoire differences remain undefined, possibly disease activity or prior therapy.

Generated by immunoSEQ multiplex PCR, the TCRdb table keeps only in-frame clones and is missing some. Here the sample spans some 28,000 clones, 80% to 95% being singletons. Germline V gene data show CDR1 as SNHLY and CDR2 as FYNNEI. This CDR3 spans 15 amino acids. The V segment lost 6 bases and the J segment 3 bases; nucleotides outside the gene matches: 7. This clone has a single count. Its specificity is unknown. Noted time point: newly diagnosed, previously untreated cHL patient sample. The study compared against PBMCs from newly diagnosed, untreated classical Hodgkin lymphoma. The source material was peripheral blood mononuclear cells (PBMCs). The chain couples TRBV2 to TRBJ2-3, with 9 bases matching TRBD1. This receptor was identified in a human donor with classical Hodgkin lymphoma. The CDR3 protein is CASSPGQGGTDTQYF. CDR3 coding DNA: TGTGCCAGCAGCCCGGGACAGGGAGGGACAGATACGCAGTATTTT. Drawing the rest from reference TRBV2 and TRBJ2-3, the complete variable domain is EPEVTQTPSHQVTQMGQEVILRCVPISNHLYFYWYRQILGQKVEFLVSFYNNEISEKSEIFDDQFSVERPDGSNFTLKIRSTKLEDSAMYFCASSPGQGGTDTQYFGPGTRLTVL.